The 16 T cell receptor beta chains in this list originate from one sample, sequenced in a study of Graves' ophthalmopathy and Graves' hyperthyroidism. The authors amplified TCR beta CDR3 regions from RNA transcripts. HTBI primers were employed in first-round RT-PCR, then a second-round multiplex PCR followed. Via MiXCR, TCRdb re-called the multiplex PCR reads, giving one row per CDR3 protein. The sample consists of hundreds of thousands of distinct CDR3 sequences, 20% to 25% of them appearing once. Sequencing was carried out using peripheral blood. The receptors were sampled from a woman under 30 with stable Graves' hyperthyroidism. Some clones in this sample may be carry-over from other donors' samples.

In this sample, this clonotype turned up many times. This chain links TRBV5-1 with TRBJ2-7; TRBD2 aligns across 10 bases. With V trimmed by 4 bases and J by 3 bases, 7 bases remained unmatched. Per the germline V gene, CDR1 is SGHRS and CDR2 is YFSETQ. The CDR3 runs to 15 residues. CDR3 DNA sequence: TGCGCCAGCAGCGCCGGACTAGCGGAGTTCTACGAGCAGTACTTC. Translating it yields CASSAGLAEFYEQYF.

This clonotype was picked up many times. The chain employs TRBV10-3 and TRBJ1-2, with 7 positions matching TRBD1. V gave up 3 bases and J gave up 1 base; unmatched junction bases: 5. The CDR3 is made up of 15 amino acids. Looked up from germline, CDR1 is ENHRY and CDR2 is SYGVKD. CDR3 in DNA: TGTGCCATCAGTGAATCAGGGGGTAGTAACTATGGCTACACCTTC. The encoded protein is CAISESGGSNYGYTF.

In this sample, this clonotype turned up many times. The genes are TRBV6-5 and TRBJ2-7; 7 bases fit TRBD1. Trimming at V came to 4 bases and at J to 3 bases, leaving 3 bases not matched to a gene. CDR1 is MNHEY, CDR2 SVGAGI, per germline. This CDR3 contains 13 residues. The CDR3 region has the DNA TGTGCCAGCAGTTTTCGGACAGGCTACGAGCAGTACTTC. This encodes CASSFRTGYEQYF.

Remarks on this clonotype: At one end the junction does not follow the germline gene, possibly because of a read error. The chain recombines TRBV12-3 or TRBV12-4 with TRBJ2-7; D gene ambiguous. This CDR3 region has 11 residues. CDR3 coding DNA: TGTGCCAGCAGCATCTCCTACGAGCAGTGCTTC. This encodes CASSISYEQCF.

This clonotype was seen many times. The chain employs TRBV4-2 and TRBJ2-5; no definite D call. The germline V gene has CDR1 LGHNA and CDR2 YNFKEQ. Trimming shortened V by 5 bases and J by 2 bases, and 12 bases separated the two germline ends. This CDR3 contains 14 residues. CDR3 in amino acids: CASSAADHQETQYF. CDR3 sequence (DNA): TGTGCCAGCAGCGCCGCGGACCATCAAGAGACCCAGTACTTC.

This chain connects TRBV20-1 to TRBJ1-1; D unclear. V lost 3 bases and J 1 base, leaving 12 bases between the germline ends. The V gene's germline CDR1 is DFQATT and CDR2 SNEGSKA (reference sequence). The CDR3 is 14 residues long. This CDR3 reads CSASPWTGNTEAFF. As DNA, the CDR3 is TGCAGTGCTAGCCCCTGGACGGGGAACACTGAAGCTTTCTTT.

CDR3 DNA: TGCAGTGCTAGGGAAGCCGGAAATCAGCCCCAGCATTTT. Translated: CSAREAGNQPQHF. The J gene is TRBJ1-5, the V gene TRBV20-1; D gene unclear. CDR3 length: 13 residues. Germline CDR1 reads DFQATT; CDR2 reads SNEGSKA (reference sequence). Trimming took 3 bases from V and 4 from J, leaving 10 bases between them.

This clonotype was counted many times. V gene TRBV6-5 combines with J gene TRBJ1-1; 7 nucleotides line up with TRBD1. The CDR3 is 12 residues long. Losses at the gene ends were 8 bases for V and 7 bases for J; bases not matched to a gene: 7. Germline V gene lookup returns CDR1 MNHEY and CDR2 SVGAGI. The DNA for the CDR3 is TGTGCCAGCCGCATCAGGGGGGATGAAGCTTTCTTT. Translating gives CASRIRGDEAFF.

This clonotype was picked up one time. The V and J genes are TRBV12-5 and TRBJ1-1; 7 bases are a match to TRBD1. After removal of 5 bases from V and 1 base from J, the junction contained 4 bases not matched to a gene. Germline V lookup: CDR1 LGHNT, CDR2 FRNRAP. The CDR3 totals 14 residues. The CDR3 DNA reads TGTGCTAGTGGTCTGGGACAGACGAACACTGAAGCTTTCTTT. This encodes CASGLGQTNTEAFF.

There are many counts of this clonotype. The rearrangement uses TRBV11-2 and TRBJ2-7; TRBD1 might be the D (6 bases). The CDR3 runs to 15 residues. The germline V gene has CDR1 SGHAT and CDR2 FQNNGV. V gave up 2 bases and J gave up 2 bases, with 13 bases separating them. The CDR3 is CASSLRGQPPYEQYF. The CDR3 DNA reads as TGTGCCAGCAGCTTAAGAGGACAGCCTCCCTACGAGCAGTACTTC.

This clonotype came up many times. This chain uses TRBV4-1 with TRBJ2-5; 7 bases align to TRBD1. The length of the CDR3 is 15 residues. V gave up 5 bases and J gave up 0 bases; unmatched junction bases: 6. The germline CDR1 and CDR2 sequences are MGHRA and YSYEKL. CDR3: CASSSRDRYQETQYF. The CDR3 DNA reads as TGCGCCAGCAGCTCCCGGGACAGATACCAAGAGACCCAGTACTTC.

This clonotype was observed at least ten times. The chain links TRBV28 to TRBJ2-2; the match to TRBD2 covers 8 bases. The CDR3 is 15 residues long. The germline gives CDR1 MDHEN, CDR2 SYDVKM. J gave up 4 bases and V 4 bases, and 5 bases lay outside the gene matches. The CDR3 nucleotides read TGTGCCAGCAGTTCACTAGCGGTCGGCACCGGGGAGCTGTTTTTT. Its translation is CASSSLAVGTGELFF.

This clonotype was counted only a few times. This chain connects TRBV30 to TRBJ1-2; D remains unclear. The CDR3 loop spans 11 amino acids. Trimming left V 3 bases short and J 8 bases short, with 10 bases between. The germline gives CDR1 GTSNPN, CDR2 SVGIG (reference sequence). The CDR3 is CAWSPPEGYTF. CDR3 DNA sequence: TGTGCCTGGAGCCCCCCAGAGGGCTACACCTTC.

This clonotype was found many times. The genes are TRBV12-3 or TRBV12-4 and TRBJ1-2; maybe TRBD1 (6 bases). V lost 5 bases, J lost 2 bases, and 9 bases lay in between. This CDR3 has 13 residues. The CDR3 sequence: CASSVGQNYGYTF. The CDR3 DNA reads TGTGCCAGCAGTGTGGGACAAAACTATGGCTACACCTTC.

In its sample, this clonotype was seen many times. This chain joins TRBV5-1 and TRBJ2-2, with 9 bases identical to TRBD1. J was trimmed by 3 bases and V by 4 bases; bases with no gene match: 4. Germline CDR1 SGHRS, CDR2 YFSETQ. CDR3 length: 15 residues. CDR3 protein: CASSVDRGDTGELFF. DNA for the CDR3: TGCGCCAGCAGCGTGGACAGGGGAGACACCGGGGAGCTGTTTTTT. The whole variable domain, remainder taken from reference TRBV5-1 and TRBJ2-2, is KAGVTQTPRYLIKTRGQQVTLSCSPISGHRSVSWYQQTPGQGLQFLFEYFSETQRNKGNFPGRFSGRQFSNSRSEMNVSTLELGDSALYLCASSVDRGDTGELFFGEGSRLTVL.

This clonotype came up a few times. The rearrangement links TRBV3-1 to TRBJ2-2; 9 bases agree with TRBD1. CDR1 is LGHDT, CDR2 YNNKEL, per germline (reference sequence). V was clipped by 4 bases and J by 4 bases; unmatched bases: 7. The CDR3 is 16 amino acids. CDR3 residues: CASSRPGQGVTGELFF. The DNA of the CDR3 is TGTGCCAGCAGCCGCCCGGGACAGGGTGTCACCGGGGAGCTGTTTTTT. Using reference TRBV3-1 and TRBJ2-2 for the parts outside the CDR3, the full variable domain is DTAVSQTPKYLVTQMGNDKSIKCEQNLGHDTMYWYKQDSKKFLKIMFSYNNKELIINETVPNRFSPKSPDKAHLNLHINSLELGDSAVYFCASSRPGQGVTGELFFGEGSRLTVL.